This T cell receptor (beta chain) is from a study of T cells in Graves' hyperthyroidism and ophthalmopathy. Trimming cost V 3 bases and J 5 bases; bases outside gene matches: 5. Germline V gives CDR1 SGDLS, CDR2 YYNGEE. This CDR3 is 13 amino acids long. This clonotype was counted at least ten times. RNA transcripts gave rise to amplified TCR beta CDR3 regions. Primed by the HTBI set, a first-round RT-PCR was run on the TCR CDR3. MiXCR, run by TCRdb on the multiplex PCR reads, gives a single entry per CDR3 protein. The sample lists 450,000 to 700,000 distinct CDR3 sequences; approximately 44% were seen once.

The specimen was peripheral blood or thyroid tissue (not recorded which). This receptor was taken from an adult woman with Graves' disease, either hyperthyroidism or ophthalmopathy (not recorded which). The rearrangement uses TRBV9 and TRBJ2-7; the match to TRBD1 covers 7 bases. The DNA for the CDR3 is TGTGCCAGCAGCGGGCAGGGGGTCCACGAGCAGTACTTC. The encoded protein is CASSGQGVHEQYF. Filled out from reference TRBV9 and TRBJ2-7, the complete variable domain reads DSGVTQTPKHLITATGQRVTLRCSPRSGDLSVYWYQQSLDQGLQFLIQYYNGEERAKGNILERFSAQQFPDLHSELNLSSLELGDSALYFCASSGQGVHEQYFGPGTRLTVT.